A selection of T cell receptor beta chains follows, all from one sample in a study of CD8 T cells in ankylosing spondylitis. MiXCR was run by TCRdb on the 5' RACE reads, yielding one entry per CDR3 protein. The data show under 200,000 distinct CDR3 sequences, with roughly 13% seen just once and 9.5% to 11% held by the top ten. The sequenced sample was blood, either unsorted or a sorted T cell fraction (not recorded which). The receptors were gathered from a female donor with ankylosing spondylitis or in good health (not recorded which). Both conserved end residues are part of each CDR3. The order of the fields is D gene, V gene, clone size, J gene, CDR3 protein, CDR3 DNA. D genes are given only for firm matches. The size of a clone is reported for some rows only, either as once, few or many, or as a class for expanded clones.

d_call: NA
v_call: TRBV7-2
clone_size: many
j_call: TRBJ2-1
cdr3_aa: CASSYRRSSYNEQFF
cdr3_nt: TGTGCCAGCAGCTACCGCAGGAGCTCCTACAATGAGCAGTTCTTC

d_call: TRBD1
v_call: TRBV7-7
clone_size: once
j_call: TRBJ2-2
cdr3_aa: CASSPLGTGNTGELFF
cdr3_nt: TGTGCCAGCAGCCCACTCGGGACAGGGAACACCGGGGAGCTGTTTTTT

d_call: NA
v_call: TRBV18
clone_size: many
j_call: TRBJ1-2
cdr3_aa: CASSPPTETYGYTF
cdr3_nt: TGTGCCAGCTCACCACCGACTGAGACGTATGGCTACACCTTC

d_call: NA
v_call: TRBV11-1
clone_size: NA
j_call: TRBJ1-6
cdr3_aa: CASRHRDYNSPLHF
cdr3_nt: TGTGCCAGCAGGCACCGGGATTATAATTCACCCCTCCACTTT

d_call: TRBD1
v_call: TRBV7-9
clone_size: many
j_call: TRBJ1-4
cdr3_aa: CASSPPGQGAPHEKLFF
cdr3_nt: TGTGCCAGCAGCCCGCCGGGACAGGGGGCACCCCATGAAAAACTGTTTTTT

d_call: TRBD1
v_call: TRBV29-1
clone_size: many
j_call: TRBJ1-1
cdr3_aa: CSVGAGGSWTEAFF
cdr3_nt: TGCAGCGTGGGGGCAGGGGGCTCGTGGACTGAAGCTTTCTTT

d_call: NA
v_call: TRBV5-1
clone_size: many
j_call: TRBJ1-5
cdr3_aa: CASSLSGAAGDQPQHF
cdr3_nt: TGCGCCAGCAGCTTGAGCGGGGCGGCAGGGGATCAGCCCCAGCATTTT

d_call: NA
v_call: TRBV5-1
clone_size: many
j_call: TRBJ2-3
cdr3_aa: CASSLGWSSTDTQYF
cdr3_nt: TGCGCCAGCAGCTTGGGATGGTCTAGCACAGATACGCAGTATTTT

d_call: NA
v_call: TRBV9
clone_size: many
j_call: TRBJ2-1
cdr3_aa: CASSVAPGYNEQFF
cdr3_nt: TGTGCCAGCAGCGTAGCCCCTGGCTACAATGAGCAGTTCTTC

d_call: TRBD1
v_call: TRBV12-3/TRBV12-4
clone_size: many
j_call: TRBJ1-3
cdr3_aa: CASRWTGFASGNTIYF
cdr3_nt: TGTGCCAGCAGGTGGACAGGTTTTGCCTCTGGAAACACCATATATTTT

d_call: NA
v_call: TRBV5-6
clone_size: few
j_call: TRBJ1-2
cdr3_aa: CASTPSGGASYTF
cdr3_nt: TGTGCCAGCACCCCGTCGGGGGGAGCGAGCTACACCTTC